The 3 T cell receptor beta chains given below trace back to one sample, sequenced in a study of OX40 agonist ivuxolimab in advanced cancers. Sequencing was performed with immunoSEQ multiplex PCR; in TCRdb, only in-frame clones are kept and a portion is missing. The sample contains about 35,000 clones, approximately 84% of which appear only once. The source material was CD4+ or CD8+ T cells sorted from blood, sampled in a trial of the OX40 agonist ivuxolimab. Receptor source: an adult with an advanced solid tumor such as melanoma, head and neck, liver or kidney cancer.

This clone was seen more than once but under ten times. In DNA form, the CDR3 reads TGTGCCAGCAGTCCTGCCCCTGGGGAGCTGTTTTTT. Translation: CASSPAPGELFF. The gene calls are TRBV2 and TRBJ2-2; D is ambiguous. Looked up from germline, CDR1 is SNHLY and CDR2 is FYNNEI. The CDR3 runs 12 residues. V was trimmed by 5 bases and J by 8 bases, leaving 9 bases between them.

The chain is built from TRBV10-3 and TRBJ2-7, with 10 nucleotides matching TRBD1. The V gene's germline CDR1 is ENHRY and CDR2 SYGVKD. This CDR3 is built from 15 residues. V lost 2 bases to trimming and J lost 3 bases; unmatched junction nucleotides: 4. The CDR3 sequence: CAISEEDRGFYEQYF. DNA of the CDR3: TGTGCCATCAGTGAGGAGGACAGGGGGTTCTACGAGCAGTACTTC.

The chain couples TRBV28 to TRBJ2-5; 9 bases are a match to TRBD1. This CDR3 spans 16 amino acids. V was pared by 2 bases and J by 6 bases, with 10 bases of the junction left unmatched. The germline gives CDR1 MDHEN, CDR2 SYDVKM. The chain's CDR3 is CASSLKATGGRKTQYF. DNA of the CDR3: TGTGCCAGCAGTTTAAAGGCGACAGGGGGTAGGAAGACCCAGTACTTC.